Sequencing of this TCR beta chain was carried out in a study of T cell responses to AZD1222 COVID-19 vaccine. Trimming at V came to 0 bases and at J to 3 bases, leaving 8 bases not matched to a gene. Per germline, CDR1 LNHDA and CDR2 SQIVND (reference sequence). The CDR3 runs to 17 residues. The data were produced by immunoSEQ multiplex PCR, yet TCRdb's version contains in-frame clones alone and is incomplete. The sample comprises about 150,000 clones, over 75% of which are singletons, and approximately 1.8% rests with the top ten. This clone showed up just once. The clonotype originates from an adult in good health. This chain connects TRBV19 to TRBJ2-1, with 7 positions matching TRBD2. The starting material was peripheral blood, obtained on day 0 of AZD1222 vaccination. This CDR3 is CASSIDSSGPNYNEQFF. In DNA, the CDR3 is TGTGCCAGTAGTATAGATTCTAGCGGACCAAACTACAATGAGCAGTTCTTC.